The 25 T cell receptor beta chains below come from one sample, sequenced in a study of blood T cell repertoires in COVID-19. Only in-frame clones appear in the TCRdb table, and some are missing; sequencing was by immunoSEQ multiplex PCR. The sample comprises about 250,000 clones, 75% to 85% of which are singletons, and roughly 5% rests with the top ten. The material sequenced was peripheral blood. These receptors came from a man between 45 and 60 years old with active or convalescent COVID-19.

This clone occurred once. The V gene is TRBV23-1, the J gene TRBJ2-3; 7 bases are a match to TRBD2. TRBV23-1 qualifies as an ORF whose function is uncertain. The CDR3 is made up of 19 amino acids. With 0 bases clipped from V and 5 bases from J, the junction kept 17 bases outside the gene matches. In DNA form, the CDR3 reads TGCGCCAGCAGTCAATCACCCCCCCGGGGAGGGCCGATGAAAGATACGCAGTATTTT. This translates into CASSQSPPRGGPMKDTQYF.

The rearrangement joins TRBV19 to TRBJ2-7; 8 bases match TRBD2. CDR1 is LNHDA, CDR2 SQIVND, per germline (reference sequence). The CDR3 runs 15 residues. Losses at the gene ends were 5 bases for V and 2 bases for J; bases not matched to a gene: 8. In DNA form, the CDR3 reads TGTGCCAGTAGTCCCCAACTAGCGGCGACCTACGAGCAGTACTTC. It encodes CASSPQLAATYEQYF.

The chain is built from TRBV20-1 and TRBJ2-3; D is possibly TRBD2 (6 bases). The CDR3 is made up of 19 amino acids. The ends were cut back, 3 bases at V and 2 bases at J, with 27 bases in the middle. Germline V lookup: CDR1 DFQATT, CDR2 SNEGSKA (reference sequence). CDR3 DNA: TGCAGTGCTAGTCCTCCTAGCGCCGCACTAGGATCCCCCACAGATACGCAGTATTTT. It translates to CSASPPSAALGSPTDTQYF.

The chain carries TRBV11-3 and TRBJ2-1, with D possibly being TRBD1 (6 bases). The CDR3 is 14 amino acids. The germline gives CDR1 SGHNT, CDR2 YENEEA. The V and J ends lost 5 bases and 9 bases respectively, with 17 bases between them. CDR3 sequence: CASSDRTGYGEQFF. CDR3 DNA sequence: TGTGCCAGCAGCGACAGAACAGGGTATGGTGAGCAGTTCTTC. Drawing the rest from reference TRBV11-3 and TRBJ2-1, the complete variable domain is EAGVVQSPRYKIIEKKQPVAFWCNPISGHNTLYWYLQNLGQGPELLIRYENEEAVDDSQLPKDRFSAERLKGVDSTLKIQPAELGDSAVYLCASSDRTGYGEQFFGPGTRLTVL.

This clone came up once. The V gene is TRBV7-2, the J gene TRBJ1-1; TRBD1 is a possible D gene (5 bases). Germline V lookup: CDR1 SGHTA, CDR2 FQGNSA. V dropped 0 bases and J dropped 4 bases, with 12 bases sitting between them. This CDR3 has 15 amino acids. The CDR3 loop is CASSLALGGITEAFF. CDR3 nucleotide sequence: TGTGCCAGCAGCTTAGCGCTGGGGGGGATCACTGAAGCTTTCTTT.

V usage is TRBV7-2 and J usage is TRBJ2-2; tentatively, D is TRBD1 (6 bases). The germline V gene has CDR1 SGHTA and CDR2 FQGNSA. Trimming left V 5 bases short and J 13 bases short, with 14 bases between. The CDR3 contains 12 residues. The CDR3 region is CASSQTGSLLFF. As DNA, the CDR3 is TGTGCCAGCAGCCAAACAGGGTCTCTGCTGTTTTTT.

This clone is a singleton in its sample. The rearrangement uses TRBV5-1 and TRBJ2-3; TRBD1 might be the D (6 bases). CDR3 length: 14 residues. The germline CDR1 and CDR2 sequences are SGHRS and YFSETQ. The ends were cut back, 4 bases at V and 2 bases at J, with 11 bases in the middle. The CDR3 region is CASSPGQITDTQYF. The CDR3 DNA sequence: TGCGCCAGCAGCCCCGGACAGATCACAGATACGCAGTATTTT.

This clone was observed once. This sequence joins TRBV7-2 and TRBJ2-2; possible D gene TRBD2, 5 bases. With 0 bases removed from V and 7 bases from J, the gap between germline ends came to 15 bases. This CDR3 spans 16 amino acids. Germline CDR1 and CDR2: SGHTA and FQGNSA. For the CDR3, the DNA is TGTGCCAGCAGCTTAGCCGGGGTTGGGTTAGGCGGGGAGCTGTTTTTT. Translating it yields CASSLAGVGLGGELFF.

The chain couples TRBV19 to TRBJ1-2, with TRBD1 matching 8 bases. Per germline, CDR1 LNHDA and CDR2 SQIVND (reference sequence). V gave up 6 bases and J gave up 2 bases; unmatched junction bases: 8. This CDR3 comprises 15 residues. CDR3 DNA: TGTGCCAGTAGAGACAGGGGCGCAACAAACTATGGCTACACCTTC. It codes for CASRDRGATNYGYTF.

The V gene is TRBV19, the J gene TRBJ1-2; TRBD1 is a possible D gene (5 bases). This CDR3 is 13 amino acids long. Germline CDR1 reads LNHDA; CDR2 reads SQIVND (reference sequence). V was shortened by 3 bases and J by 8 bases, with 13 bases between the two germline ends. CDR3 amino acids: CASSIRTMTGYTF. CDR3 bases: TGTGCCAGTAGTATTAGGACAATGACGGGCTACACCTTC. Filled out from reference TRBV19 and TRBJ1-2, the complete variable domain reads DGGITQSPKYLFRKEGQNVTLSCEQNLNHDAMYWYRQDPGQGLRLIYYSQIVNDFQKGDIAEGYSVSREKKESFPLTVTSAQKNPTAFYLCASSIRTMTGYTFGSGTRLTVV.

The chain uses TRBV5-1 and TRBJ2-3; TRBD1 matches at 9 bases. The V and J ends lost 4 bases and 3 bases, in that order; junction bases with no gene match: 9. The germline V gene encodes CDR1 SGHRS and CDR2 YFSETQ. The CDR3 contains 16 residues. The CDR3 sequence: CASSPYTGGGTDTQYF. Here the CDR3 DNA reads TGCGCCAGCAGCCCGTACACAGGGGGCGGAACAGATACGCAGTATTTT.

The CDR3 nucleotides are TGTGCCAGCAGCTCGTACAGCTCCTATAATTCACCCCTCCACTTT. Encoded protein: CASSSYSSYNSPLHF. The rearrangement links TRBV7-2 to TRBJ1-6; D uncertain. Trimming removed 4 bases at V and 0 bases at J, with 7 bases between. The CDR3 has 15 residues. Germline V gene data show CDR1 as SGHTA and CDR2 as FQGNSA.

This clone showed up just a few times. This rearrangement joins TRBV12-3 or TRBV12-4 to TRBJ1-4; D is unresolved. The CDR3 sequence is 12 residues long. V was trimmed by 2 bases and J by 7 bases, leaving 5 bases between them. DNA of the CDR3: TGTGCCAGCAGTTTAATCGGTGAAAAACTGTTTTTT. It is translated as CASSLIGEKLFF.

V is TRBV19 and J is TRBJ1-1, with 7 bases matching TRBD1. Trimming removed 5 bases from V and 1 base from J; junction bases left unmatched: 7. In germline, CDR1 is LNHDA, CDR2 SQIVND (reference sequence). The CDR3 spans 15 residues. The CDR3 is CASSSDRVGNTEAFF. The CDR3 DNA is TGTGCCAGTAGTTCAGACAGGGTAGGGAACACTGAAGCTTTCTTT.

The V gene is TRBV19, the J gene TRBJ1-2, with TRBD1 identical over 10 bases. Germline-derived CDR1 and CDR2 are LNHDA and SQIVND (reference sequence). With V trimmed by 3 bases and J by 8 bases, 12 bases remained unmatched. The CDR3 length is 16 residues. The CDR3 loop reads CASSISSTGGTRGYTF. For the CDR3, the DNA is TGTGCCAGTAGTATTAGCTCGACAGGGGGCACACGGGGCTACACCTTC.

This chain connects TRBV5-5 to TRBJ1-5; tentatively, D is TRBD1 (5 bases). Germline V lookup: CDR1 SGHKS, CDR2 YYEKEE (reference sequence). V lost 4 bases and J 4 bases, leaving 12 bases between the germline ends. This CDR3 region has 14 residues. The CDR3, as DNA: TGTGCCAGCAGCCTGGGGCACCAAAATCAGCCCCAGCATTTT. Amino acid sequence: CASSLGHQNQPQHF.

In this sample, this clone turned up once. J is TRBJ2-2 and V is TRBV6-2 or TRBV6-3, with TRBD2 matching over 11 bases. Germline V gene sequence: CDR1 MNHEY, CDR2 SVGEGT. This CDR3 comprises 16 residues. The junction had 2 bases not matched to a gene; V was cut back by 4 bases and J by 1 base. The CDR3 DNA is TGTGCCAGCAGTTCCGGACTAGCGGGGAACACCGGGGAGCTGTTTTTT. Protein product: CASSSGLAGNTGELFF.

The V and J genes are TRBV29-1 and TRBJ1-1; tentatively, D is TRBD1 (6 bases). Per the germline V gene, CDR1 is SQVTM and CDR2 is ANQGSEA. Between the trimmed V and J ends, which lost 4 bases and 4 bases, there was a span of 10 bases. The CDR3 loop spans 12 amino acids. CDR3 amino acids: CSVARGFTEAFF. CDR3 sequence (DNA): TGCAGCGTTGCGAGGGGGTTCACTGAAGCTTTCTTT.

The rearrangement links TRBV28 to TRBJ1-5; 9 nucleotides agree with TRBD1. Germline-derived CDR1 and CDR2 are MDHEN and SYDVKM. The CDR3 is 16 amino acids. Trimming took 6 bases from V and 4 from J; bases not matched to a gene: 10. CDR3 residues: CASSTRTGAKNQPQHF. In DNA form, the CDR3 reads TGTGCCAGCAGCACCAGGACAGGGGCGAAAAATCAGCCCCAGCATTTT. Together with reference TRBV28 and TRBJ1-5, the CDR3 gives the full variable domain: DVKVTQSSRYLVKRTGEKVFLECVQDMDHENMFWYRQDPGLGLRLIYFSYDVKMKEKGDIPEGYSVSREKKERFSLILESASTNQTSMYLCASSTRTGAKNQPQHFGDGTRLSIL.

The V call is TRBV27, the J call TRBJ1-6; maybe TRBD1 (5 bases). The germline CDR1 and CDR2 sequences are MNHEY and SMNVEV (reference sequence). Trimming shortened V by 8 bases and J by 2 bases, and 10 bases separated the two germline ends. The CDR3 contains 14 residues. The CDR3 sequence: CASGGLTYNSPLHF. The CDR3 DNA reads as TGTGCCAGCGGGGGGTTAACCTATAATTCACCCCTCCACTTT.

V gene TRBV5-1 combines with J gene TRBJ1-2; D possibly corresponds to TRBD1 (6 bases). The CDR3 runs to 15 residues. V was trimmed by 2 bases and J by 0 bases, leaving 11 bases between them. Germline V gives CDR1 SGHRS, CDR2 YFSETQ. This CDR3 reads CASSFIPGANYGYTF. The CDR3 DNA is TGCGCCAGCAGCTTTATCCCAGGGGCTAACTATGGCTACACCTTC.

The rearrangement joins TRBV19 to TRBJ2-3; D not resolved. Trimming removed 9 bases from V and 0 bases from J, with 13 bases in between. This CDR3 is 14 amino acids long. CDR1 is LNHDA and CDR2 is SQIVND in the germline V gene (reference sequence). This CDR3 is CASPRPTSTDTQYF. The CDR3 bases are TGTGCCAGCCCTCGACCGACTAGCACAGATACGCAGTATTTT.

The chain combines TRBV19 with TRBJ2-5, with 11 bases matching TRBD1. The CDR3 length is 15 residues. The trim removed 6 bases at V and 2 bases at J, leaving 5 bases unmatched. Germline values: CDR1 LNHDA, CDR2 SQIVND (reference sequence). The CDR3 DNA sequence: TGTGCCAGTAGACGCGGGGACAGGGGGCAAGAGACCCAGTACTTC. Translating it yields CASRRGDRGQETQYF.

The table lists this clone with a few counts. The V call is TRBV9, the J call TRBJ2-7; 9 bases align to TRBD1. Germline CDR1 is SGDLS and CDR2 is YYNGEE. Trimming at V came to 0 bases and at J to 5 bases, leaving 3 bases not matched to a gene. This CDR3 is built from 14 residues. In DNA form, the CDR3 reads TGTGCCAGCAGCGTAGGGGACAGGGTGGACGAGCAGTACTTC. Its translation is CASSVGDRVDEQYF.

This clone came up a few times. The chain couples TRBV30 to TRBJ1-4; TRBD1 is a possible D gene (5 bases). The germline V and J ends were trimmed by 3 bases and 6 bases, with 11 bases remaining between them. CDR1 is GTSNPN, CDR2 SVGIG, per germline (reference sequence). The CDR3 has 13 residues. CDR3 sequence (DNA): TGTGCCTGGAGATCGGACACGTATGAAAAACTGTTTTTT. Translation gives CAWRSDTYEKLFF.